The clone carrying this T cell receptor (beta chain) was recorded a few times. Its matching antigen is unknown. In building TCR beta libraries, iRepertoire HTBI primers were used together with Arm-PCR of CDR3 regions. TCRdb reprocessed the multiplex PCR reads with MiXCR, giving one entry per CDR3 protein. The sample lists about 440,000 distinct CDR3 sequences, 14% to 15% occurring once. This specimen comes from a study of regulatory T cells in long-lasting Graves disease. Study-wide findings and caveats: Lower TCR diversity was seen in persistent Graves' patients than in newly diagnosed ones. TRBV28, TRBJ1-2 and TRBJ2-5 were favored in persistent disease. The persistent group shared 2,741 public clonotypes, more than the 966 shared by new patients.

Time point given: newly diagnosed GD, antithyroid drugs for less than 3 months. PBMCs were the source of the RNA used for TCR sequencing. The V gene's germline CDR1 is SQVTM and CDR2 ANQGSEA. V lost 3 bases, J lost 2 bases, and 7 bases lay in between. The CDR3 is 13 amino acids. The sample was also reused in another study, on T cells in Graves' hyperthyroidism and ophthalmopathy.

The chain employs TRBV29-1 and TRBJ2-2; D is undetermined. The receptor was derived from a woman in her twenties or thirties with Graves disease. The source material was peripheral blood mononuclear cells (PBMCs), sampled at new diagnosis, from a patient treated with antithyroid drugs. This CDR3 is CSVDAGNTGELFF. DNA for the CDR3: TGCAGCGTTGACGCAGGCAACACCGGGGAGCTGTTTTTT.